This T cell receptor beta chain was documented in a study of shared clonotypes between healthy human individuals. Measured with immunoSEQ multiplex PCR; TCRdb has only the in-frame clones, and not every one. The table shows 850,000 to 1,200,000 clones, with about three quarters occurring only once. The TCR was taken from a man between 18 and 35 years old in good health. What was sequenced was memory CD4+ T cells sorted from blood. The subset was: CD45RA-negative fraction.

The CDR3, as DNA: TGTGCCAGCTCACCACTCCCAGGCACCTATAATTCACCCCTCCACTTT. It specifies CASSPLPGTYNSPLHF. The V and J genes are TRBV18 and TRBJ1-6; D remains unclear. The CDR3 runs 16 residues. The germline V gene has CDR1 KGHSH and CDR2 LQKENI. Trimming stripped 1 base from V and 2 bases from J, with 9 bases between.